Following are 8 T cell receptor beta chains from one sample sequenced in a study of memory CD4+ T cells and cytomegalovirus serostatus (dated by TCRdb to between 2018 and 2021). Single viable CD3+CD4+CD8-CD45RO+ cells were sorted as memory CD4+ T cells on a FACSAria II. Libraries came from the immunoSEQ multiplex PCR assay. In its TCRdb copy, this immuneACCESS table keeps in-frame sequences only and misses some clones. Where compared with another copy, unresolved V genes explain less than half of these, and the others have no known cause. The sample table shows under 75,000 clones, and 80% are seen once. The ten largest clones take up approximately 0.5% of the sample. Sequenced input: memory CD4+ T cells from blood. Receptors originate from an adult in good health and CMV-seronegative. Some clones in this sample may be carry-over from other donors' samples.

J is TRBJ2-3 and V is TRBV7-2; D gene uncertain. CDR3 length: 14 residues. Germline CDR1 and CDR2: SGHTA and FQGNSA. V was clipped by 2 bases and J by 9 bases, with 15 bases between them. CDR3 coding DNA: TGTGCCAGCAGCTTACTGGATGCGCCCTCCACGCAGTATTTT. Its protein is CASSLLDAPSTQYF.

The chain is built from TRBV7-9 and TRBJ2-7, with 9 bases identical to TRBD2. This CDR3 contains 14 residues. With V trimmed by 0 bases and J by 6 bases, 3 bases remained unmatched. From germline, CDR1 is SEHNR and CDR2 FQNEAQ (reference sequence). The CDR3 nucleotides read TGTGCCAGCAGCTTAGCGGGACTAGCCTCCGAGCAGTACTTC. Its protein product is CASSLAGLASEQYF.

The chain uses TRBV28 and TRBJ2-7; the match to TRBD1 covers 7 bases. The V gene end was trimmed by 6 bases and the J gene end by 2 bases; junction bases not matched to a gene: 4. The germline CDR1 and CDR2 sequences are MDHEN and SYDVKM. This CDR3 spans 13 amino acids. The CDR3 coding sequence is TGTGCCAGCAGATCCGGGACAGCCTACGAGCAGTACTTC. This encodes CASRSGTAYEQYF.

The chain carries TRBV7-2 and TRBJ1-2; weak D call: TRBD1 (6 bases). There are 13 residues in the CDR3. V was cut by 3 bases and J by 7 bases, with 12 bases left in between. Germline CDR1 SGHTA, CDR2 FQGNSA. This chain's CDR3 is CASSFSGGGGYTF. The CDR3 DNA sequence: TGTGCCAGCAGCTTCTCGGGGGGCGGTGGCTACACCTTC.

V and J are TRBV14 and TRBJ2-7, with 7 bases fitting TRBD2. Per the germline V gene, CDR1 is SGHDN and CDR2 is FVKESK. CDR3 length: 14 residues. Trimming took 1 base from V and 5 from J; bases not matched to a gene: 5. CDR3 loop: CASSQGLATNEQYF. In DNA form, the CDR3 reads TGTGCCAGCAGCCAAGGACTAGCAACCAACGAGCAGTACTTC.

This clone was seen a single time. The chain is built from TRBV27 and TRBJ2-1, with 9 bases matching TRBD1. V gave up 5 bases and J gave up 4 bases; unmatched junction bases: 9. Germline loops: CDR1 MNHEY, CDR2 SMNVEV (reference sequence). The CDR3 length is 16 residues. The CDR3 loop reads CASSSPPGQGYNEQFF. DNA for the CDR3: TGTGCCAGCAGTAGCCCCCCGGGACAGGGTTACAATGAGCAGTTCTTC.

The V gene is TRBV9, the J gene TRBJ2-5; D is unclear. The CDR3 consists of 13 residues. CDR1 is SGDLS and CDR2 is YYNGEE in the germline V gene. V was clipped by 0 bases and J by 5 bases, with 8 bases between them. The CDR3 sequence is CASSVGIEETQYF. The DNA for the CDR3 is TGTGCCAGCAGCGTAGGAATCGAGGAGACCCAGTACTTC.

The chain combines TRBV5-5 with TRBJ1-4; D not resolved. Germline V gene sequence: CDR1 SGHKS, CDR2 YYEKEE (reference sequence). Trimming took off 1 base at V and 4 bases at J, with 8 bases between the two ends. The CDR3 runs 14 residues. DNA of the CDR3: TGTGCCAGCAGCTTGAGCGGGTATAATGAAAAACTGTTTTTT. Amino acid sequence: CASSLSGYNEKLFF.